This entry concerns a single T cell receptor (beta chain). Its target is not known. This sample was included in a study of cytomegalovirus exposure and HLA in healthy donors. The CDR3 extends over 16 amino acids. The V and J ends lost 3 bases and 5 bases respectively, with 20 bases between them. Germline V gene sequence: CDR1 MDHEN, CDR2 SYDVKM. The primer mix had 60 Vbeta and 13 Jbeta primers. Some clones are missing from TCRdb's copy, which holds only in-frame ones; the method was immunoSEQ multiplex PCR. Here the sample spans about 120,000 clones, 50% to 65% being singletons. Whole-study findings and limits: Fewer N-insertions (relative to the roughly 670-donor mean) were reportedly seen in an Asian-associated ancestry cluster in a later analysis. In a later analysis, across HLA loci, associated TCR counts were highest for DRB1, lowest for HLA-C. Looking again later, the authors saw that most CMV-associated TCR beta chains seemed HLA-restricted. More clonal expansion characterized HLA-associated TCR beta chains than equally common others in a later analysis.

Sequenced sample: PBMCs. The chain joins TRBV28 to TRBJ2-7, with D perhaps TRBD1 (5 bases). The TCR originated in a woman aged 40-49 years in good health and CMV-seropositive. As DNA, the CDR3 is TGTGCCAGCAGTTTTCGTGTAGGCCAGGGCCAACACGAGCAGTACTTC. This gives the protein CASSFRVGQGQHEQYF.